This T cell receptor beta chain was captured by sequencing in a study of neurological immune-mediated disorders. The starting material, 2 million PBMCs stored at -80 C, gave rise to the unsorted libraries. This clonotype was seen at least ten times. This CDR3 is built from 13 residues. V gave up 6 bases and J gave up 7 bases, with 13 bases separating them. Germline CDR1 and CDR2: WNHNN and SYGVQD (reference sequence). TCRdb used MiXCR to reprocess the 5' RACE reads, holding one entry per CDR3 protein. The data hold tens of thousands of distinct CDR3 sequences, with roughly 3.2% observed a single time.

Sequencing was performed on PBMCs. The TCR was taken from a woman between 45 and 65 years old with multiple sclerosis. The chain uses TRBV10-1 and TRBJ1-5; D may be TRBD1 (5 bases). Written as DNA, the CDR3 is TGCGCCAGCAGCTCAGGGTCTGGGCAGCCCCAGCATTTT. It is translated as CASSSGSGQPQHF.